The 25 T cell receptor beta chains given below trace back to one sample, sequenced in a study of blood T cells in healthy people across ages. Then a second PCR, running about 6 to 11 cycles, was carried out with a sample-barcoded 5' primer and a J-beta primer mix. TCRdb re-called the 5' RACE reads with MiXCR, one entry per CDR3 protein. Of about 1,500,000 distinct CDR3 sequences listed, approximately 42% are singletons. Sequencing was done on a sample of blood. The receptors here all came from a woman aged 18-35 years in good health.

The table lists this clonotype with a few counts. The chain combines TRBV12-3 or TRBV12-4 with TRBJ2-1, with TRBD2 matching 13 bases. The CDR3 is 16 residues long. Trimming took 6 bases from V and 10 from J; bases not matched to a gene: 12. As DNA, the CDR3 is TGTGCCAGCAGCTCTAGGACTAGCGGGAGTATGTACGAGCAGTTCTTC. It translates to CASSSRTSGSMYEQFF.

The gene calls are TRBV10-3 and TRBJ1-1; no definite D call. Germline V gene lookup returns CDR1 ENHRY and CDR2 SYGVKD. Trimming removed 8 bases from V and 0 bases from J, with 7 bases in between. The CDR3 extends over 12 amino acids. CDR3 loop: CAIGGLNTEAFF. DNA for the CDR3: TGTGCCATCGGAGGTCTGAACACTGAAGCTTTCTTT.

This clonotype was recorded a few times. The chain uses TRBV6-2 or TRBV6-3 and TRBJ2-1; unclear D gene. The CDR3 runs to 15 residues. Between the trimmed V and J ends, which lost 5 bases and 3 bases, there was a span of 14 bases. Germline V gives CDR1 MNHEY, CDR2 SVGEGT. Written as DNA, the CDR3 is TGTGCCAGCAGTCGCGAGGACCCCTTCTACAATGAGCAGTTCTTC. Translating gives CASSREDPFYNEQFF.

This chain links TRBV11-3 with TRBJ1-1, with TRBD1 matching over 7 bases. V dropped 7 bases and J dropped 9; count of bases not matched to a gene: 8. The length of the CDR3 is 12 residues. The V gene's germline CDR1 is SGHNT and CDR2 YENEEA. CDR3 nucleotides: TGTGCCAGCACCAATCAGGGGGTGCAAGCTTTCTTT. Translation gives CASTNQGVQAFF.

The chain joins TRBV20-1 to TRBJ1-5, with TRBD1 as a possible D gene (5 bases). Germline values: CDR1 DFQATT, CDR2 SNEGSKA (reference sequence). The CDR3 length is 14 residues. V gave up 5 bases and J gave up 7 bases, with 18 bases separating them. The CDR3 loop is CSAQKGQGRQPQHF. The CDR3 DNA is TGCAGTGCTCAGAAAGGGCAGGGCAGACAGCCCCAGCATTTT.

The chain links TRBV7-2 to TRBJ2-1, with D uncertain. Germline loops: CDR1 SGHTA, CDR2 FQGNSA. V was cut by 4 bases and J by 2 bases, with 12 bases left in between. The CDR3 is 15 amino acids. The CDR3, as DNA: TGTGCCAGCAGCTCGTGGGCCATGACCTACAATGAGCAGTTCTTC. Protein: CASSSWAMTYNEQFF.

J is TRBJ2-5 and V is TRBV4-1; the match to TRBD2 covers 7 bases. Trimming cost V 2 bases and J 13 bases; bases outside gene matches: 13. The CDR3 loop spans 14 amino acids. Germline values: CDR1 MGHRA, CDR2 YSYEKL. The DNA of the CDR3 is TGCGCCAGCAGCCAATGGTCTCGGGAGGCCGAGCGGTACTTC. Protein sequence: CASSQWSREAERYF.

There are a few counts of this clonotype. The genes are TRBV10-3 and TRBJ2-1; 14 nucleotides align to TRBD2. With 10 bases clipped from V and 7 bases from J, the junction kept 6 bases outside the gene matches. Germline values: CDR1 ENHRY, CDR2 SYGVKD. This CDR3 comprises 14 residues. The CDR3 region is CATGTSGRVNEQFF. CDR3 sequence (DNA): TGTGCCACCGGGACTAGCGGGAGAGTAAATGAGCAGTTCTTC.

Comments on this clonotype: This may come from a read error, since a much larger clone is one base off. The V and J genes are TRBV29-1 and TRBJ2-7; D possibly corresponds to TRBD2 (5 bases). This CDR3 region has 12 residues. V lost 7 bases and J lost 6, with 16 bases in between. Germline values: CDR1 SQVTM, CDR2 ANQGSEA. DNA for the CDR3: TGCAGCGCCCGGAGCCAAGGAGGCGAGCAGTACTTC. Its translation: CSARSQGGEQYF.

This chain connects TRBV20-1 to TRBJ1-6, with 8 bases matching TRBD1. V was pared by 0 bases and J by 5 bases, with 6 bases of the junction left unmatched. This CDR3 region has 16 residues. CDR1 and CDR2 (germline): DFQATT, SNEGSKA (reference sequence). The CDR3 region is CSARDLQGGNNSPLHF. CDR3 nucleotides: TGCAGTGCTAGAGATCTACAGGGGGGAAATAATTCACCCCTCCACTTT.

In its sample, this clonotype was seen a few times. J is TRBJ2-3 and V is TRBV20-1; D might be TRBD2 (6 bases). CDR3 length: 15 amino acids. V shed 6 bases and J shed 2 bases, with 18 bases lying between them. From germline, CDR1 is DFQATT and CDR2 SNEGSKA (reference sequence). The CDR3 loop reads CSARLGLANTDTQYF. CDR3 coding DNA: TGCAGTGCGAGACTGGGGCTAGCGAACACAGATACGCAGTATTTT.

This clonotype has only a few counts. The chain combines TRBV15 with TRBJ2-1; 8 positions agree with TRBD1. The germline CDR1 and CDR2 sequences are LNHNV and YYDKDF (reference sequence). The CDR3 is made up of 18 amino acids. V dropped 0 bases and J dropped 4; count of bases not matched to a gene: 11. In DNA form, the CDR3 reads TGTGCCACCAGCAGAGATCTCGACTCAAGGACAGGGTACAATGAGCAGTTCTTC. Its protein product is CATSRDLDSRTGYNEQFF.

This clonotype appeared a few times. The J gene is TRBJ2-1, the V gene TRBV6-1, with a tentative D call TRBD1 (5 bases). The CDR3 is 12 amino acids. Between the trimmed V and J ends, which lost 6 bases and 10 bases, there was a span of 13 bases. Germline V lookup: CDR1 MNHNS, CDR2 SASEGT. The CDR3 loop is CASSYGRTEQFF. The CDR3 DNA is TGTGCCAGCAGCTATGGTAGGACAGAGCAGTTCTTC.

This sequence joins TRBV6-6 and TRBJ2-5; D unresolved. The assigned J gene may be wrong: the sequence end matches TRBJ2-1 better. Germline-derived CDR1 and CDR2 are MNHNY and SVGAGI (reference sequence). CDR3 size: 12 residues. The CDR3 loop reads CASSYGDETQFF. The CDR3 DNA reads TGTGCCAGCAGTTACGGTGATGAGACCCAGTTCTTC.

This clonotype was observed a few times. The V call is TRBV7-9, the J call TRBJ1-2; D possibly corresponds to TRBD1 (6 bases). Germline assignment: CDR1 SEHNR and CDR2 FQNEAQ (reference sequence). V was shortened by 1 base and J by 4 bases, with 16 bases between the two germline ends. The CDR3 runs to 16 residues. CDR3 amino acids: CASSLGTTGSGYGYTF. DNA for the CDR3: TGTGCCAGCAGCTTAGGGACCACAGGGTCGGGCTATGGCTACACCTTC.

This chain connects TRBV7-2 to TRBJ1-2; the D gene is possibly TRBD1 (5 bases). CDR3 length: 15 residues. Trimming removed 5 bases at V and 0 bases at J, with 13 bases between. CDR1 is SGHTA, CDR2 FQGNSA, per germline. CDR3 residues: CASSPWEGTNYGYTF. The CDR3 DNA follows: TGTGCCAGCAGCCCTTGGGAGGGGACTAACTATGGCTACACCTTC.

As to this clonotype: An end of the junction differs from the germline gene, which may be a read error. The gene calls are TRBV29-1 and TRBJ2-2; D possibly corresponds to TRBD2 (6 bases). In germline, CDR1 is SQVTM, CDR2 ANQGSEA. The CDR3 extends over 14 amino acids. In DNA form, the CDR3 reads TGCGGCGTCGCCGGGGGAGGGAACACCGGGGAGCTGTTTTTT. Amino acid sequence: CGVAGGGNTGELFF.

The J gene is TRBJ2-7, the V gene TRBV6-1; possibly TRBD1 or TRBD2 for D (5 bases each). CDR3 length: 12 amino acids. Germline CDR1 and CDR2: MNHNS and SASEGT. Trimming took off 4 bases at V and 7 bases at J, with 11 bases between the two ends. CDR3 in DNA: TGTGCCAGCAGTGCTTGGGGCGGGGAGCAGTACTTC. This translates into CASSAWGGEQYF.

CDR3 nucleotide sequence: TGTGCCAGCGGCCCCGCCCAGGGTACCTACGAGCAGTACTTC. As protein: CASGPAQGTYEQYF. V gene TRBV12-3 or TRBV12-4 combines with J gene TRBJ2-7; tentatively, D is TRBD1 (5 bases). This CDR3 is built from 14 residues. The ends were cut back, 8 bases at V and 2 bases at J, with 16 bases in the middle.

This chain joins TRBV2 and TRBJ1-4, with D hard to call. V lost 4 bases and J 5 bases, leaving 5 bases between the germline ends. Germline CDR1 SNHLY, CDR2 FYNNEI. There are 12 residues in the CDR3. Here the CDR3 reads CASSAQNEKLFF. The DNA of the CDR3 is TGTGCCAGCAGTGCCCAAAATGAAAAACTGTTTTTT.

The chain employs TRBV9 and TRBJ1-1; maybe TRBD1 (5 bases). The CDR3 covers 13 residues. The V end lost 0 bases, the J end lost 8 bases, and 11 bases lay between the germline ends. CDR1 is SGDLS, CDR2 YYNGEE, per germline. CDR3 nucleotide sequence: TGTGCCAGCAGCGTAGTCGTCAACAGGGAAGCTTTCTTT. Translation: CASSVVVNREAFF.

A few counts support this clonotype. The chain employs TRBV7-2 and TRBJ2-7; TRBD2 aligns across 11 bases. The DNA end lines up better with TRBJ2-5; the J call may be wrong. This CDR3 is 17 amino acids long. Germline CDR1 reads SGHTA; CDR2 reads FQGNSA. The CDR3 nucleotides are TGTGCCAGCAGCTTAGGGGCGACTAGCGGGGTTCAAGAGACCCAGTACTTC. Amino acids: CASSLGATSGVQETQYF.

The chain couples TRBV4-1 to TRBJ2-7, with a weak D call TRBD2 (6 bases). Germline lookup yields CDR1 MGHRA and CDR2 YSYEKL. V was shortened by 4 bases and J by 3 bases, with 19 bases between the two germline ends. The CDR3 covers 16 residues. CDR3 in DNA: TGCGCCAGCAGCCGACCGGGACTGGCATCTGTCTACGAGCAGTACTTC. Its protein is CASSRPGLASVYEQYF.

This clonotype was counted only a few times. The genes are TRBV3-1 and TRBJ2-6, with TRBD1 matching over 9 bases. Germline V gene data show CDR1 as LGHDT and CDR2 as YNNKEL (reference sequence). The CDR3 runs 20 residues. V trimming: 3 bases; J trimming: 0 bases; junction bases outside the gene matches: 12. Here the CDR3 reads CASSHRVTGTGSSGANVLTF. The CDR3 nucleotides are TGTGCCAGCAGCCACAGGGTTACCGGGACAGGGAGCTCTGGGGCCAACGTCCTGACTTTC.

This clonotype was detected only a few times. DNA of the CDR3: TGTGCCATCAGTGAGCCTCCCCGGACTAGATCAGATACGCAGTATTTT. The encoded protein is CAISEPPRTRSDTQYF. V is TRBV10-3 and J is TRBJ2-3; 7 bases line up with TRBD2. Germline CDR1 and CDR2: ENHRY and SYGVKD. Trimming at V came to 2 bases and at J to 4 bases, leaving 9 bases not matched to a gene. This CDR3 spans 16 amino acids.